The sequence of this T cell receptor (beta chain) was determined in a study of T-cell memory formation after mild COVID-19. Findings and caveats of the study: Within pre-infection memory, some responding clones were found, suggesting cross-reactive memory joined.

TCRdb re-called the 5' RACE reads with MiXCR, one entry per CDR3 protein. The sample consists of about 350,000 distinct CDR3 sequences, roughly an eighth of them appearing once. Germline CDR1 and CDR2: MNHEY and SVGAGI. CDR3 length: 15 residues. Trimming shortened V by 5 bases and J by 1 base, and 11 bases separated the two germline ends. This clonotype was observed a handful of times. The antigen is unknown. The chain joins TRBV6-5 to TRBJ2-2, with D possibly called TRBD1 or TRBD2 (5 bases each). Sequenced sample: PBMCs or a T cell subset sorted from them (not recorded which). The receptor's source is a man in his late teens or twenties who had mild COVID-19 (a few samples of this study predate the infection). Cell type and time point are not known. CDR3 residues: CASSTGTQNTGELFF. Written as DNA, the CDR3 is TGTGCCAGCAGTACCGGGACGCAGAACACCGGGGAGCTGTTTTTT.